These 18 T cell receptor beta chains originate from one sample sequenced in a study of CD8 T cells in Susac syndrome. Reverse transcription of roughly 0.5 to 1 ug RNA was performed with random hexamers. TCRdb called the immunoSEQ multiplex PCR reads again in MiXCR, with one record for every CDR3 protein. The sample consists of 100,000 to 150,000 distinct CDR3 sequences, around 94% of them appearing once. The sequenced sample consisted of CD4+ T cells from PBMCs. These receptors were taken from a human donor with multiple sclerosis.

The V gene is TRBV30, the J gene TRBJ2-3; no clear D. V was cut by 3 bases and J by 0 bases, with 4 bases left in between. The CDR3 is 12 amino acids. The V gene's germline CDR1 is GTSNPN and CDR2 SVGIG (reference sequence). The CDR3 loop is CAWRASTDTQYF. CDR3 DNA: TGTGCCTGGAGGGCCAGCACAGATACGCAGTATTTT.

The J gene is TRBJ1-1, the V gene TRBV20-1; the match to TRBD1 covers 7 bases. Germline V gene lookup returns CDR1 DFQATT and CDR2 SNEGSKA (reference sequence). CDR3 length equals 11 residues. The ends lost 6 bases at V and 6 bases at J; junction bases unmatched: 4. DNA of the CDR3: TGCAGTGCCAGGGGGGGAGCTGAAGCTTTCTTT. Encoded protein: CSARGGAEAFF.

The rearrangement joins TRBV6-1 to TRBJ2-1; 9 bases line up with TRBD1. The trim removed 5 bases at V and 5 bases at J, leaving 13 bases unmatched. The CDR3 sequence is 17 residues long. The V gene's germline CDR1 is MNHNS and CDR2 SASEGT. The CDR3 reads CASSPGIRQGEDNEQFF. In DNA, the CDR3 is TGTGCCAGCAGTCCCGGAATACGACAGGGGGAAGACAATGAGCAGTTCTTC.

This clonotype was seen just once. The rearrangement uses TRBV9 and TRBJ1-1; TRBD1 matches 8 bases. Per the germline V gene, CDR1 is SGDLS and CDR2 is YYNGEE. The CDR3 is 15 residues long. J gave up 1 base and V 6 bases, and 8 bases lay outside the gene matches. The CDR3 bases are TGTGCCAGCACCTACCACGGACAGGGGAACACTGAAGCTTTCTTT. It codes for CASTYHGQGNTEAFF.

The gene calls are TRBV3-1 and TRBJ2-1; maybe TRBD2 (6 bases). Germline-derived CDR1 and CDR2 are LGHDT and YNNKEL (reference sequence). V lost 5 bases and J 11 bases, leaving 16 bases between the germline ends. CDR3 length: 13 residues. CDR3 in amino acids: CASSETLAEQQFF. The CDR3 DNA reads TGTGCCAGCAGCGAAACACTAGCCGAACAGCAGTTCTTC.

This sequence joins TRBV20-1 and TRBJ2-5, with 10 bases that match TRBD1. The V and J ends lost 5 bases and 5 bases, in that order; junction bases with no gene match: 8. This CDR3 region has 14 residues. Germline CDR1 is DFQATT and CDR2 is SNEGSKA (reference sequence). The CDR3 reads CSAVRGTGVETQYF. CDR3 DNA: TGCAGTGCTGTTCGGGGGACAGGGGTGGAGACCCAGTACTTC.

In this sample, this clonotype turned up a few times. The gene calls are TRBV7-9 and TRBJ1-1, with D possibly being TRBD1 (6 bases). CDR1 and CDR2 (germline): SEHNR, FQNEAQ (reference sequence). V shed 7 bases and J shed 2 bases, with 11 bases lying between them. CDR3 length: 13 amino acids. The CDR3 coding sequence is TGTGCCAGCACCTTTGGGGGCAACACTGAAGCTTTCTTT. Its protein product is CASTFGGNTEAFF.

The rearrangement joins TRBV2 to TRBJ1-2; the D gene is possibly TRBD1 (6 bases). With 3 bases removed from V and 8 bases from J, the gap between germline ends came to 13 bases. There are 13 residues in the CDR3. Germline loops: CDR1 SNHLY, CDR2 FYNNEI. In DNA, the CDR3 is TGTGCCAGCAGTGAGCCAGGGGTTAGAGGCTACACCTTC. It specifies CASSEPGVRGYTF.

J is TRBJ2-7 and V is TRBV19; 8 bases line up with TRBD1. V lost 4 bases to trimming and J lost 3 bases; unmatched junction nucleotides: 5. The CDR3 has 14 amino acids. CDR1 and CDR2 from the germline V gene are LNHDA and SQIVND (reference sequence). In DNA form, the CDR3 reads TGTGCCAGTAGTAAGGGACAGGCCCACTACGAGCAGTACTTC. Translation gives CASSKGQAHYEQYF.

In its sample, this clonotype was seen once. The J gene is TRBJ2-3, the V gene TRBV7-2, with TRBD2 identical over 15 bases. The CDR3 runs to 18 residues. Germline lookup yields CDR1 SGHTA and CDR2 FQGNSA. Losses at the gene ends were 5 bases for V and 5 bases for J; bases not matched to a gene: 11. The CDR3 nucleotides read TGTGCCAGCAGCCGAGATCGGACTAGCGGGGGGGCGGTAGATACGCAGTATTTT. Residues: CASSRDRTSGGAVDTQYF.

The genes are TRBV10-3 and TRBJ2-1; TRBD2 aligns across 12 bases. The trim removed 3 bases at V and 8 bases at J, leaving 11 bases unmatched. The CDR3 totals 17 residues. Germline V gives CDR1 ENHRY, CDR2 SYGVKD. CDR3 sequence: CAISDLNTSGGKDEQFF. CDR3 nucleotide sequence: TGTGCCATCAGTGATCTAAACACTAGCGGGGGGAAGGATGAGCAGTTCTTC.

This clonotype has just one count. Here the CDR3 DNA reads TGTGCCGTCCGGGACGGTGGAGATACGCAGTATTTT. Translating it yields CAVRDGGDTQYF. The rearrangement uses TRBV10-3 and TRBJ2-3; the D gene could be TRBD1 or TRBD2 (5 bases each). The V end was cut by 11 bases, the J end by 5 bases, with 14 bases between. CDR3 length: 12 residues. Germline V CDR1 and CDR2: ENHRY, SYGVKD.

J is TRBJ1-6 and V is TRBV11-1, with D uncertain. The CDR3 loop spans 14 amino acids. Germline CDR1 SGHAT, CDR2 FQDESV (reference sequence). V lost 5 bases and J 6 bases, leaving 11 bases between the germline ends. CDR3 sequence: CASSPLPGNSPLHF. In DNA, the CDR3 is TGTGCCAGCAGCCCATTACCGGGTAATTCACCCCTCCACTTT.

The count of this clonotype is one. At one end the junction does not follow the germline gene, possibly because of a read error. CDR3 bases: TGTGCCACCGATCGACAGGGGAATGAAGCTTTCTTC. Translating it yields CATDRQGNEAFF. This chain uses TRBV14 with TRBJ1-1, with 8 bases aligning to TRBD1. Germline loops: CDR1 SGHDN, CDR2 FVKESK. This CDR3 comprises 12 residues.

The chain links TRBV5-1 to TRBJ2-2; no firm D call. Looked up from germline, CDR1 is SGHRS and CDR2 is YFSETQ. The V end lost 2 bases, the J end lost 10 bases, and 6 bases lay between the germline ends. CDR3 length equals 11 residues. The CDR3 spells CASSLREELFF. Here the CDR3 DNA reads TGCGCCAGCAGCTTACGAGAGGAGCTGTTTTTT.

This clonotype was recorded only once. The V call is TRBV29-1, the J call TRBJ2-5; either TRBD1 or TRBD2 may supply D (6 bases each). The germline V and J ends were trimmed by 4 bases and 5 bases, with 20 bases remaining between them. Germline values: CDR1 SQVTM, CDR2 ANQGSEA. This CDR3 is built from 15 residues. The CDR3 nucleotides read TGCAGCGTTGGGCCCCGGGGGCAACGTTTGGAGACCCAGTACTTC. This encodes CSVGPRGQRLETQYF.

The rearrangement joins TRBV30 to TRBJ1-2; 9 nucleotides match TRBD1. Losses at the gene ends were 0 bases for V and 4 bases for J; bases not matched to a gene: 6. The CDR3 has 15 amino acids. Germline loops: CDR1 GTSNPN, CDR2 SVGIG (reference sequence). This CDR3 reads CAWSVGQGSFYGYTF. For the CDR3, the DNA is TGTGCCTGGAGTGTAGGACAGGGGAGTTTCTATGGCTACACCTTC.

The chain links TRBV30 to TRBJ2-1; D might be TRBD2 (5 bases). V lost 3 bases and J lost 4, with 16 bases in between. CDR1 GTSNPN and CDR2 SVGIG come from the germline V gene (reference sequence). This CDR3 region has 15 residues. CDR3 protein: CAWREVPTGYNEQFF. The CDR3 bases are TGTGCCTGGAGGGAGGTCCCGACGGGATACAATGAGCAGTTCTTC.